A single T cell receptor beta chain is shown here with its context. Clones were read by immunoSEQ multiplex PCR, and TCRdb kept only the in-frame ones, dropping some. The sample contains about 100,000 clones, over 75% of which appear only once. This sample is drawn from a study of blood T cell repertoires in COVID-19. Background on the study: T cells, B-cell-depleted T cells, or PBMCs supplied cDNA or gDNA.

The sequenced sample consisted of peripheral blood. This receptor was identified in a woman of 80 years or more with acute or convalescent COVID-19.

CDR3 in amino acids: CASSLLVGNEKLFF. DNA of the CDR3: TGTGCCAGCAGCTTATTAGTCGGTAATGAAAAACTGTTTTTT. The genes are TRBV7-9 and TRBJ1-4; D is unresolved. Germline CDR1 SEHNR, CDR2 FQNEAQ (reference sequence). Deletions cut 2 bases from V and 4 bases from J, with 8 bases between. This CDR3 has 14 residues.